The subject of this entry is one T cell receptor (beta chain). Its target antigen remains unknown. Base-call qualities are not available, and no considerably larger clone is one nucleotide away. Using the deep immunoSEQ assay, multiplex PCR amplified TCR CDR3 regions from genomic DNA. Genomic DNA extracted from each cell subset was distributed evenly over all wells of several immunoSEQ 96-well plates, and each plate served as one replicate. For sorted subsets, 150 to 200 ng genomic DNA, equal to 30,000 or so T cell genomes, was loaded into each replicate PCR. Purified libraries were quantified with a Qubit 3.0 fluorometer, sized on a Bioanalyzer 2100, and re-quantified with the KAPA Library Quantification kit. A separate single-read 150-cycle Illumina NextSeq 550 flow cell was used to sequence each immunoSEQ 96-well plate. Per the authors' processing: Because the immunoSEQ output included only junctional sequences and no quality scores, the filtering could not be the same as the filtering used for full-length reads. Sequences were annotated with PyIR, a Python wrapper for IgBLAST v1.9, and V/J genes and CDR3 were assigned using IMGT germline references. Reads with weak V/J assignments (E-value above 1e-6), missing CDR3, stop codons, out-of-frame junctions, or ambiguous translated residues were removed. V3J clonotypes were defined as sequences sharing an identical inferred V gene, J gene, and CDR3 amino acid sequence. The percentage overlap between two repertoires was calculated by dividing the number of shared unique clonotypes by the size of the smaller repertoire. Richness of each repertoire was evaluated using RTK rarefaction, the Chao1 estimator, and Recon v2.1 estimates of unobserved clonotypes. OLGA was used to compute generation probabilities for all TCRbeta clonotypes that the gDNA method yielded from a handful of donors. TCRdb limited this immuneACCESS table to in-frame rearrangements with V and J called. A share of clones is missing; checked studies link under half to unresolved V genes, and the rest is unexplained. For V, J and clone size, that table is used; D and trimming come from the DNA. This sample holds 2 million to 2.5 million clones; 85% to 95% were observed only once. Together, the top ten hold more than 0.35% of the sample.

The trim is 6 bases for V and 7 bases for J, with a gap of 10 bases between the germline ends. From the cysteine through the phenylalanine, the CDR3 covers 11 amino acids. Solely the CDR3 DNA is kept, with 33 bases framed from the first base. Per the germline V gene, MDHEN is the CDR1 and SYDVKM is the CDR2. This record belongs to a study of shared clonotypes between healthy human individuals (dated by TCRdb to about 2020). Background for the entire study: Three men and a couple of women, aged 18 to 49 years, made up the cohort. Per donor, three plates each were used for CD4 naive and CD4 memory, two for CD8 naive, and one for CD8 memory. To estimate repertoire size and how much clonotype sharing occurs between individuals, the study deeply sequenced the blood TCR repertoires of five or six healthy adults. To increase sequencing depth and limit assay-specific biases, TCR repertoire library preparation and sequencing were carried out by different laboratories using diverse techniques. Per donor, leukapheresis produced somewhere between about 0.9 and 9 billion PBMCs.

General study outcomes and caveats: Naive subsets generally had larger estimated clonotype richness than memory subsets. The genetic and exposure-history diversity represented was limited by the small number of donors. Based on pairwise subsampling, the degree of clonotype sharing among donors was expected to be affected by sequencing depth. Even with the large sequencing depth, rarefaction of the sorted-subset datasets indicated that sequencing was incomplete. Clonotypes shared by all four sorted-subset donors showed higher generation probabilities than non-shared clonotypes. Only blood was sampled, and tissue TCR repertoires likely differ from those in blood. About 4.5% of naive CD4, around 4% of naive CD8, about 2.1% of memory CD4, and over 0.35% of memory CD8 clonotypes were shared across several donors.

The donors were healthy, HIV-negative adults with no recently reported acute infections or vaccinations. Every donor was a Caucasian adult living in Nashville, Tennessee, USA. CD4+ T cells were enriched by magnetic negative selection, after which naive cells were positively selected on CD45RA and the negative fraction was taken as the memory subset. Blood was collected by leukapheresis, and PBMCs were isolated by Ficoll-Histopaque density gradient centrifugation and then cryopreserved in liquid nitrogen vapor phase. Analytical flow cytometry was used to check the purity and quantity of every magnetically sorted T cell population. Genomic DNA was isolated from every sorted fraction and measured by UV absorbance on a Nanodrop 2000c.

Recombination connected TRBV28 to TRBJ2-7; no D gene is confidently identified. The source material was naive CD4+ T cells from PBMCs. Sample cell subset or site, as interpreted from the label and publication: CD45RA+ positively selected. The sequence was obtained from a man aged 18 to 30 in good health. Some clones in this sample may be carry-over from other donors' samples. The sequenced DNA is TGTGCCAGCAGGGACCTCTGGGAGCAGTACTTC. This sequence encodes CASRDLWEQYF.